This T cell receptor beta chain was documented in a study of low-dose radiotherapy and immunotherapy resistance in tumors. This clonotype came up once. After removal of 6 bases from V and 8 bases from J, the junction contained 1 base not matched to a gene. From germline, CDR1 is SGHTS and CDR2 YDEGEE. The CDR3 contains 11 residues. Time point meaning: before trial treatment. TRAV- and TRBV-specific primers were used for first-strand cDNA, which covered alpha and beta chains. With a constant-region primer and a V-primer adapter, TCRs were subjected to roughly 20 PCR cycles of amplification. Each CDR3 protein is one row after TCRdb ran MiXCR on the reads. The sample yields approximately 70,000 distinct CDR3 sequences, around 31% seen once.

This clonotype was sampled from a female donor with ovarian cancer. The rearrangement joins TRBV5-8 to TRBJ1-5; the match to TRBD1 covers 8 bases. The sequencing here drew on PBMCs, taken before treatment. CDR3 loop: CASTDREPQHF. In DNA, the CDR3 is TGTGCCAGCACGGACAGGGAGCCCCAGCATTTT.